Shown below are 25 T cell receptor beta chains from a single sample sequenced in a study of identical twins. TCRdb independently ran MiXCR on the 5' RACE reads; one entry per CDR3 protein. Here the sample spans 400,000 to 650,000 distinct CDR3 sequences, 22% being singletons. The sample also formed part of further work on T cells expressing NK-cell markers.

Sequenced material: CD4+ T cells sorted from blood. The source is a woman between 18 and 30 years old in good health.

This clonotype was counted between two and nine times. This chain connects TRBV12-3 or TRBV12-4 to TRBJ2-5, with TRBD2 matching 14 bases. There are 17 residues in the CDR3. The J segment lost 2 bases and the V segment lost 6 bases, leaving 8 bases of the junction unmatched. CDR3 bases: TGTGCCAGCAGCCCGGGACTAGCGGGAGTCAATCAAGAGACCCAGTACTTC. Translation: CASSPGLAGVNQETQYF.

This chain uses TRBV11-1 with TRBJ1-2; D gene uncertain. Trimming took off 1 base at V and 3 bases at J, with 9 bases between the two ends. This CDR3 has 14 residues. Germline loops: CDR1 SGHAT, CDR2 FQDESV (reference sequence). CDR3 residues: CASSLGQQYYGYTF. In DNA, the CDR3 is TGTGCCAGCAGCTTAGGTCAGCAGTACTATGGCTACACCTTC. Full variable domain (missing parts from reference TRBV11-1 and TRBJ1-2): EAEVAQSPRYKITEKSQAVAFWCDPISGHATLYWYRQILGQGPELLVQFQDESVVDDSQLPKDRFSAERLKGVDSTLKIQPAELGDSAMYLCASSLGQQYYGYTFGSGTRLTVV.

This clonotype has a count of ten or more. J is TRBJ2-1 and V is TRBV7-2; D is unresolved. This CDR3 comprises 12 residues. Germline V CDR1 and CDR2: SGHTA, FQGNSA. V lost 2 bases to trimming and J lost 4 bases, with 3 bases between them. In DNA, the CDR3 is TGTGCCAGCAGCTTACGGTACAATGAGCAGTTCTTC. It codes for CASSLRYNEQFF.

Only a few counts were recorded for this clonotype. This chain joins TRBV20-1 and TRBJ1-3, with D unclear. This CDR3 is built from 13 residues. V shed 6 bases and J shed 0 bases, with 9 bases lying between them. Germline V gene sequence: CDR1 DFQATT, CDR2 SNEGSKA (reference sequence). CDR3 nucleotide sequence: TGCAGTGCAGCTTATAGCTCTGGAAACACCATATATTTT. Its translation is CSAAYSSGNTIYF.

This chain connects TRBV15 to TRBJ2-2, with D possibly TRBD1 on 5 matching bases. The CDR3 has 13 residues. V lost 3 bases and J lost 9, with 11 bases in between. The germline V gene encodes CDR1 LNHNV and CDR2 YYDKDF (reference sequence). For the CDR3, the DNA is TGTGCCACCAGCAGGGAAAGGGGCCGGGAGCTGTTTTTT. The encoded protein is CATSRERGRELFF.

The rearrangement links TRBV20-1 to TRBJ1-2, with a tentative D call TRBD1 (6 bases). This CDR3 spans 14 amino acids. Trimming cost V 6 bases and J 3 bases, with 17 bases left between them. Germline CDR1 reads DFQATT; CDR2 reads SNEGSKA (reference sequence). The CDR3 nucleotides read TGCAGTGCGGAAGACAGGCTGGGCGACTATGGCTACACCTTC. This gives the protein CSAEDRLGDYGYTF.

This clonotype showed up just once. The rearrangement uses TRBV28 and TRBJ2-3; D is unclear. The germline V gene encodes CDR1 MDHEN and CDR2 SYDVKM. Trimming cost V 2 bases and J 0 bases, with 9 bases left between them. The CDR3 contains 15 residues. The CDR3 DNA is TGTGCCAGCAGTTTAGATCCGCAGAGCACAGATACGCAGTATTTT. It codes for CASSLDPQSTDTQYF.

The chain uses TRBV6-1 and TRBJ2-5; TRBD1 matches at 8 bases. The CDR3 runs 13 residues. The V gene end was trimmed by 6 bases and the J gene end by 5 bases; junction bases not matched to a gene: 5. Germline V gene lookup returns CDR1 MNHNS and CDR2 SASEGT. CDR3: CASRRTGKETQYF. The CDR3 bases are TGTGCCAGCAGAAGGACAGGGAAGGAGACCCAGTACTTC.

The genes are TRBV7-3 and TRBJ1-2; D is perhaps TRBD1 (6 bases). V was shortened by 3 bases and J by 3 bases, with 11 bases between the two germline ends. This CDR3 is 14 amino acids long. From germline, CDR1 is SGHTA and CDR2 FQGTGA. CDR3 amino acids: CASSFQGQDYGYTF. The CDR3, as DNA: TGTGCCAGCAGCTTCCAGGGGCAGGACTATGGCTACACCTTC.

The sample holds a few counts of this clonotype. The chain employs TRBV29-1 and TRBJ1-2; TRBD1 is a possible D gene (5 bases). The CDR3 is made up of 10 amino acids. Germline lookup yields CDR1 SQVTM and CDR2 ANQGSEA. Trimming cost V 7 bases and J 8 bases, with 11 bases left between them. CDR3 amino acids: CSAGDEGYTF. In nucleotides, the CDR3 is TGCAGCGCCGGGGACGAAGGCTACACCTTC.

The chain carries TRBV20-1 and TRBJ2-1; D is possibly TRBD2 (5 bases). V gave up 5 bases and J gave up 5 bases, with 16 bases separating them. The CDR3 extends over 14 amino acids. Germline V gene sequence: CDR1 DFQATT, CDR2 SNEGSKA (reference sequence). The CDR3 sequence: CSARLVAGNNEQFF. In DNA, the CDR3 is TGCAGTGCTCGATTGGTGGCGGGTAACAATGAGCAGTTCTTC.

This chain links TRBV20-1 with TRBJ2-1, with 8 bases lining up with TRBD2. Germline V gene lookup returns CDR1 DFQATT and CDR2 SNEGSKA (reference sequence). The length of the CDR3 is 15 residues. J was trimmed by 6 bases and V by 1 base; bases with no gene match: 8. The CDR3 reads CSARGSAGGLNEQFF. The CDR3 DNA reads as TGCAGTGCTAGAGGATCGGCGGGAGGTCTCAATGAGCAGTTCTTC.

This clonotype occurred a few times. The chain recombines TRBV30 with TRBJ2-7; D remains ambiguous. V was clipped by 0 bases and J by 4 bases, with 13 bases between them. The CDR3 has 14 residues. Germline V gene lookup returns CDR1 GTSNPN and CDR2 SVGIG (reference sequence). The DNA of the CDR3 is TGTGCCTGGAGTGTATCTTCGACTTCTTACGAGCAGTACTTC. Translation gives CAWSVSSTSYEQYF. The entire variable domain, with the rest obtained from reference TRBV30 and TRBJ2-7, is as follows: SQTIHQWPATLVQPVGSPLSLECTVEGTSNPNLYWYRQAAGRGLQLLFYSVGIGQISSEVPQNLSASRPQDRQFILSSKKLLLSDSGFYLCAWSVSSTSYEQYFGPGTRLTVT.

The chain links TRBV29-1 to TRBJ1-2, with unresolved D. The V gene lost 8 bases and the J gene lost 3 bases, with 13 bases spanning the gap. This CDR3 region has 12 residues. Germline assignment: CDR1 SQVTM and CDR2 ANQGSEA. The CDR3 DNA reads as TGCAGCTCGGTGGGGTTGGACTATGGCTACACCTTC. Its translation: CSSVGLDYGYTF.

This clonotype was counted a few times. The chain combines TRBV7-3 with TRBJ2-1; no definite D call. CDR3 length: 12 residues. V was clipped by 5 bases and J by 6 bases, with 8 bases between them. Germline lookup yields CDR1 SGHTA and CDR2 FQGTGA. The CDR3 here is CASSVDFNEQFF. DNA for the CDR3: TGTGCCAGCAGCGTCGACTTCAATGAGCAGTTCTTC.

This chain links TRBV10-1 with TRBJ2-1; D might be TRBD2 (5 bases). The CDR3 has 14 amino acids. The ends were cut back, 8 bases at V and 9 bases at J, with 20 bases in the middle. Per germline, CDR1 WNHNN and CDR2 SYGVQD (reference sequence). The CDR3 here is CASEEGSGIGEQFF. The CDR3 DNA reads TGCGCCAGCGAAGAGGGCTCGGGGATCGGTGAGCAGTTCTTC.

This rearrangement joins TRBV24-1 to TRBJ2-1; 8 nucleotides agree with TRBD2. The V gene's germline CDR1 is KGHDR and CDR2 SFDVKD. V lost 5 bases, J lost 8 bases, and 7 bases stayed unmatched. The CDR3 runs 14 residues. The CDR3 here is CATSVSGGYDEQFF. The DNA of the CDR3 is TGTGCCACCAGTGTAAGCGGGGGTTACGATGAGCAGTTCTTC.

In this sample, this clonotype turned up a few times. The chain recombines TRBV7-8 with TRBJ2-1, with unresolved D. Trimming removed 0 bases at V and 2 bases at J, with 8 bases between. Per germline, CDR1 SGHVS and CDR2 FQNEAQ. The CDR3 has 15 residues. The CDR3 spells CASSLAQRTYNEQFF. The CDR3 DNA follows: TGTGCCAGCAGCTTAGCGCAGCGAACCTACAATGAGCAGTTCTTC.

A few counts support this clonotype. The rearrangement uses TRBV9 and TRBJ2-1; 7 bases line up with TRBD2. CDR3 length: 14 amino acids. CDR1 SGDLS and CDR2 YYNGEE come from the germline V gene. The V segment lost 0 bases and the J segment 8 bases; nucleotides outside the gene matches: 5. The CDR3 reads CASSVVGGFDEQFF. CDR3 nucleotides: TGTGCCAGCAGCGTAGTGGGGGGGTTCGATGAGCAGTTCTTC.

This clonotype turned up a few times. V gene TRBV5-1 combines with J gene TRBJ2-1; 14 nucleotides line up with TRBD2. V lost 0 bases and J lost 6; bases outside the gene matches: 2. The CDR3 length is 16 residues. Germline V gene sequence: CDR1 SGHRS, CDR2 YFSETQ. CDR3 sequence (DNA): TGCGCCAGCAGCTTGGATGGGACTAGCGGGAGCAATGAGCAGTTCTTC. Protein sequence: CASSLDGTSGSNEQFF.

J is TRBJ2-7 and V is TRBV12-3 or TRBV12-4; 7 bases align to TRBD1. CDR3 length: 14 residues. Losses at the gene ends were 6 bases for V and 6 bases for J; bases not matched to a gene: 11. CDR3 in amino acids: CASRSTRQGREQYF. The CDR3 DNA reads as TGTGCCAGCAGGTCCACCCGACAGGGCCGCGAGCAGTACTTC.

The chain carries TRBV6-5 and TRBJ2-7; D not certain. The CDR3 length is 15 residues. Trimming shortened V by 0 bases and J by 4 bases, and 13 bases separated the two germline ends. Per the germline V gene, CDR1 is MNHEY and CDR2 is SVGAGI. CDR3 bases: TGTGCCAGCAGTTACTCGTTAGCCGAAGGGTACGAGCAGTACTTC. This codes for CASSYSLAEGYEQYF.

This clonotype was recorded a few times. The genes are TRBV2 and TRBJ1-4; 9 nucleotides match TRBD1. J was trimmed by 7 bases and V by 2 bases; bases with no gene match: 2. The CDR3 loop spans 14 amino acids. The germline V gene encodes CDR1 SNHLY and CDR2 FYNNEI. The CDR3 coding sequence is TGTGCCAGCAGTGAACGGACAGGGGTTGAAAAACTGTTTTTT. Translation: CASSERTGVEKLFF.

There are many counts of this clonotype. The CDR3 here is CASRPAGQGAFQPRAKNIQYF. The CDR3 DNA sequence: TGTGCCAGCAGACCCGCCGGACAGGGGGCGTTCCAACCGAGAGCCAAAAACATTCAGTACTTC. V gene TRBV6-4 combines with J gene TRBJ2-4, with TRBD1 matching 11 bases. After removal of 6 bases from V and 0 bases from J, the junction contained 19 bases not matched to a gene. The CDR3 runs 21 residues. The germline V gene encodes CDR1 MRHNA and CDR2 SNTAGT.

The gene calls are TRBV20-1 and TRBJ2-3; perhaps D is TRBD1 or TRBD2 (5 bases each). Trimming removed 3 bases from V and 0 bases from J, with 10 bases in between. The CDR3 contains 14 residues. Germline CDR1 and CDR2: DFQATT and SNEGSKA (reference sequence). The CDR3 DNA is TGCAGTGCTAGGCCGGGACCCAGCACAGATACGCAGTATTTT. It is translated as CSARPGPSTDTQYF.